This TCR beta chain was identified in a study of T-cell memory formation after mild COVID-19. Germline V gene data show CDR1 as MGHRA and CDR2 as YSYEKL. Trimming took 1 base from V and 1 from J, leaving 31 bases between them. CDR3 length: 22 residues. A single record per CDR3 protein comes from TCRdb applying MiXCR to the 5' RACE reads. The sample gives 400,000 or so distinct CDR3 sequences, around 20% of which show up once; about 8.1% is in the top ten. This clonotype has only a few counts. What it recognizes is unknown. Study observations and caveats: Mainly in CM and EM were contracting CD4+ clones; CD8+ were in EMRA.

This chain joins TRBV4-1 and TRBJ1-1, with a tentative D call TRBD1 (5 bases). Sequenced material: PBMCs or a T cell subset sorted from them (not recorded which). The receptor was derived from an adult woman who had mild COVID-19 (a few samples of this study predate the infection). Cell type and time point are not known. In DNA, the CDR3 is TGCGCCAGCAGCCAAGTAGGTCTGCGACAAGCTAAGGACACACGATCGAACACTGAAGCTTTCTTT. The encoded protein is CASSQVGLRQAKDTRSNTEAFF.